This TCR beta chain was sequenced during a study of T-cell reconstitution after alpha-beta-depleted transplantation in children. Overall study findings and caveats: After transplant, at about two months, alpha-beta T cells were reportedly derived from several hundred expanded graft clones. After one year, T-cell counts and TCRbeta diversity mostly came from new T cells.

The ends were cut back, 4 bases at V and 6 bases at J, with 13 bases in the middle. Germline V CDR1 and CDR2: MDHEN, SYDVKM. This CDR3 is 14 amino acids long. In this sample, this clonotype turned up many times. The antigen remains unidentified. Molecular barcoding with unique molecular identifiers was used for the TCRbeta library. In TCRdb, the PCR reads were re-called with MiXCR into one record per CDR3 protein. The profile covers 700,000 or so distinct CDR3 sequences, with approximately 14% appearing a single time and 0.65% to 0.9% taken by the ten largest. The sample here was PBMCs, taken before TCRalphabeta/CD19-depleted stem cell transplant. The sequence derives from a girl aged 2 to 9 with congenital amegakaryocytic thrombocytopenia, due to receive a stem cell transplant. The chain links TRBV28 to TRBJ2-4; TRBD2 might be the D (6 bases). CDR3 protein: CASSWAEGGNIQYF. The CDR3, as DNA: TGTGCCAGCAGTTGGGCCGAGGGAGGAAACATTCAGTACTTC.